The 3 T cell receptor beta chains below come from one sample, sequenced in a study of shared clonotypes between healthy human individuals. Sequencing used immunoSEQ multiplex PCR; TCRdb keeps in-frame clones, though not all of them. The data show millions of clones, around nine tenths seen once. The specimen sequenced was naive CD4+ T cells sorted from blood. Subset indicated: CD45RA+ positively selected. The receptors were sampled from a man younger than 35 in good health.

The chain has TRBV5-6 and TRBJ2-5; tentatively, D is TRBD2 (5 bases). The CDR3 consists of 12 residues. Trimming removed 0 bases at V and 13 bases at J, with 13 bases between. Germline CDR1 is SGHDT and CDR2 is YYEEEE. In nucleotides, the CDR3 is TGTGCCAGCAGCTTGGCGTTTGGGAGTAGGTACTTC. This encodes CASSLAFGSRYF.

The chain recombines TRBV6-1 with TRBJ2-5; 10 bases align to TRBD2. The V segment lost 4 bases and the J segment 5 bases; nucleotides outside the gene matches: 4. The CDR3 runs to 14 residues. CDR1 is MNHNS, CDR2 SASEGT, per germline. The CDR3 DNA reads as TGTGCCAGCAGTGGGACTAGCGGTGGGGAGACCCAGTACTTC. Its translation: CASSGTSGGETQYF.

The chain recombines TRBV6-5 with TRBJ1-2; 7 bases line up with TRBD1. With V trimmed by 2 bases and J by 5 bases, 8 bases remained unmatched. This CDR3 comprises 15 residues. Germline V gene lookup returns CDR1 MNHEY and CDR2 SVGAGI. In DNA form, the CDR3 reads TGTGCCAGCAGTTACGACCAGGGGGGAGGTTATGGCTACACCTTC. Amino acids: CASSYDQGGGYGYTF.